This TCR beta chain was recorded in a study of blood T cell repertoires in COVID-19. Across the whole study: Acute and convalescent COVID-19 specimens originated in the United States, Italy and Spain. T cells, B-cell-depleted T cells, or PBMCs supplied cDNA or gDNA.

Germline V gives CDR1 SNHLY, CDR2 FYNNEI. The ends lost 6 bases at V and 6 bases at J; junction bases unmatched: 9. CDR3 size: 14 residues. TCRdb's copy holds only in-frame clones and misses some; the assay was immunoSEQ multiplex PCR. There are approximately 160,000 clones in the sample; approximately 85% occur only once, and approximately 11% lies in the top ten. The source material was peripheral blood. The chain combines TRBV2 with TRBJ1-2, with TRBD1 identical over 8 bases. The sequence was obtained from a man aged 55 to 70 with active or convalescent COVID-19. CDR3 DNA: TGTGCCAGCAGGGGCCAGGACAGGGTCGATGGCTACACCTTC. Amino acid sequence: CASRGQDRVDGYTF.